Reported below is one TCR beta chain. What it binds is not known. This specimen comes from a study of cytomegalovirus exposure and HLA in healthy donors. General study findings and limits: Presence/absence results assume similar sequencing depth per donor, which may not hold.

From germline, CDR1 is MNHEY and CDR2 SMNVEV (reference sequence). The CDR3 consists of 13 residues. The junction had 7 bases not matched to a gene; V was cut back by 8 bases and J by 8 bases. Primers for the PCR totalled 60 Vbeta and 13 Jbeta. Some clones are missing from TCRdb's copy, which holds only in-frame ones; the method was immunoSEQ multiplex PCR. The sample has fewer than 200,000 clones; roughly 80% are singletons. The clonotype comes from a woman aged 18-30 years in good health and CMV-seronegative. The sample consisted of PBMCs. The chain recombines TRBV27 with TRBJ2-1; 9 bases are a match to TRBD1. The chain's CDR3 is CASGLDRGDEQFF. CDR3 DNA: TGTGCCAGCGGATTGGACAGGGGAGATGAGCAGTTCTTC.